The 9 T cell receptor beta chains in this list originate from one sample, sequenced in a study of blood T cells in healthy people across ages. The use of a sample-barcoded 5' primer and a J-beta primer mix characterized a second PCR of roughly 6 to 11 cycles. Using its own MiXCR run on the 5' RACE reads, TCRdb lists one record per CDR3 protein. The profile covers about 680,000 distinct CDR3 sequences, with over 45% appearing a single time and around a third taken by the ten largest. The sequencing sample was made of blood. The receptor set was obtained from an older woman in good health.

This clonotype was observed a handful of times. The V call is TRBV28, the J call TRBJ2-7; 9 positions agree with TRBD2. In germline, CDR1 is MDHEN, CDR2 SYDVKM. Trimming removed 6 bases from V and 0 bases from J; junction bases left unmatched: 6. The CDR3 runs to 15 residues. The CDR3 is CASRKAGGFSYEQYF. CDR3 coding DNA: TGTGCCAGCAGAAAAGCGGGAGGCTTCTCCTACGAGCAGTACTTC.

The J gene is TRBJ2-5, the V gene TRBV7-2, with D perhaps TRBD1 (6 bases). CDR3 length: 14 amino acids. Trimming removed 5 bases from V and 1 base from J, with 11 bases in between. Looked up from germline, CDR1 is SGHTA and CDR2 is FQGNSA. The CDR3 DNA follows: TGTGCCAGCAGCCCAAACAGGGCCCAAGAGACCCAGTACTTC. As protein: CASSPNRAQETQYF.

V usage is TRBV5-1 and J usage is TRBJ2-5; 7 bases map to TRBD1. The J segment lost 5 bases and the V segment lost 6 bases, leaving 16 bases of the junction unmatched. This CDR3 contains 16 residues. The V gene's germline CDR1 is SGHRS and CDR2 YFSETQ. This chain's CDR3 is CASNRFGTGVAETQYF. The CDR3 nucleotides are TGCGCCAGCAACCGCTTTGGTACAGGGGTTGCGGAGACCCAGTACTTC.

This clonotype was found a few times. The gene calls are TRBV20-1 and TRBJ2-3; 7 positions agree with TRBD2. This CDR3 contains 15 residues. The germline V gene has CDR1 DFQATT and CDR2 SNEGSKA (reference sequence). Trimming removed 3 bases from V and 0 bases from J; junction bases left unmatched: 6. This CDR3 reads CSASELALSTDTQYF. The CDR3 DNA is TGCAGTGCTAGTGAACTAGCGCTAAGCACAGATACGCAGTATTTT.

Only a few counts were recorded for this clonotype. The chain joins TRBV7-2 to TRBJ2-5; the D is unclear. V was pared by 3 bases and J by 5 bases, with 7 bases between. The CDR3 is 12 residues long. CDR1 SGHTA and CDR2 FQGNSA come from the germline V gene. DNA for the CDR3: TGTGCCAGCAGCTTTGGGTGGGAGACCCAGTACTTC. Translation gives CASSFGWETQYF.

This clonotype was found a few times. The rearrangement links TRBV24-1 to TRBJ2-1; D gene unclear. CDR3 length equals 16 residues. The germline gives CDR1 KGHDR, CDR2 SFDVKD. V lost 0 bases and J lost 7, with 15 bases in between. The CDR3 spells CATSDLQSQLGNEQFF. Written as DNA, the CDR3 is TGTGCCACCAGTGATTTGCAGAGCCAGCTGGGAAATGAGCAGTTCTTC.

The chain joins TRBV7-9 to TRBJ2-1, with D hard to call. Germline CDR1 is SEHNR and CDR2 is FQNEAQ (reference sequence). Trimming stripped 4 bases from V and 13 bases from J, with 8 bases between. This CDR3 spans 10 amino acids. CDR3 DNA: TGTGCCAGCAGCTCATCTGAACAGTTCTTC. It is translated as CASSSSEQFF.

Here the CDR3 reads CATSVRTSAGYEQYF. The CDR3 bases are TGTGCCACCAGTGTCCGGACTAGCGCAGGCTACGAGCAGTACTTC. This chain uses TRBV24-1 with TRBJ2-7; 9 nucleotides line up with TRBD2. The CDR3 is 15 residues long. The V and J ends lost 5 bases and 3 bases, in that order; junction bases with no gene match: 7. Germline V gives CDR1 KGHDR, CDR2 SFDVKD.

The chain is built from TRBV29-1 and TRBJ2-1, with D perhaps matching TRBD2 (5 bases). The CDR3 consists of 13 residues. Germline CDR1 and CDR2: SQVTM and ANQGSEA. V shed 6 bases and J shed 5 bases, with 14 bases lying between them. In nucleotides, the CDR3 is TGCAGCGTGGGTCTAGCTTTCGACAATGAGCAGTTCTTC. Protein sequence: CSVGLAFDNEQFF.